This TCR beta chain was recorded in a study of blood T cell repertoires in COVID-19. Across the whole study: The United States, Italy and Spain were the sources of the acute and convalescent COVID-19 samples. From T cells, B-cell-depleted T cells, or PBMCs came the material, which was cDNA or gDNA.

The CDR3 spans 16 residues. V gave up 4 bases and J gave up 2 bases; unmatched junction bases: 6. The germline CDR1 and CDR2 sequences are KGHDR and SFDVKD. Original methodology: The authors estimated nucleated cell counts from reference gene primer amplification. Clones were read by immunoSEQ multiplex PCR, and TCRdb kept only the in-frame ones, dropping some. V and J calls and clone size are as listed in that table; D and trimming were resolved from the DNA. The table records 200,000 to 250,000 clones, roughly 84% of them present only once. The TCR originated in a man younger than 45 with active or convalescent COVID-19. The gene calls are TRBV24-1 and TRBJ2-3; 9 bases align to TRBD1. The specimen was peripheral blood. The CDR3 reads CATSESGTGNTDTQYF. The CDR3 nucleotides read TGTGCCACCAGTGAGTCCGGGACAGGGAACACAGATACGCAGTATTTT.